This T cell receptor beta chain was captured in a study of blood T cell repertoires in COVID-19. As for the study in general: Donors in the United States, Italy and Spain gave samples during acute or convalescent COVID-19.

Original methodology: Quantification of nucleated cells was approximated via reference gene primer amplification. Produced via immunoSEQ multiplex PCR; TCRdb's table is partial and in-frame only. For V, J and clone size, that table is used; D and trimming come from the DNA. The table lists nearly 200,000 clones, roughly 90% of them singletons, with approximately 8.1% in the top ten. The germline gives CDR1 SNHLY, CDR2 FYNNEI. Trimming at V came to 7 bases and at J to 1 base, leaving 4 bases not matched to a gene. The CDR3 is 15 amino acids. The TCR originated in a woman between 18 and 29 years old who had recovered from COVID-19. Sequencing was done on a sample of PBMCs or T cells enriched from blood (not recorded which). The chain employs TRBV2 and TRBJ2-5; 12 bases are shared with TRBD1. The CDR3 here is CASTGDRGRQETQYF. CDR3 coding DNA: TGTGCCAGCACCGGGGACAGGGGGCGCCAAGAGACCCAGTACTTC. The full variable domain, in which reference TRBV2 and TRBJ2-5 provide the parts outside the CDR3, is EPEVTQTPSHQVTQMGQEVILRCVPISNHLYFYWYRQILGQKVEFLVSFYNNEISEKSEIFDDQFSVERPDGSNFTLKIRSTKLEDSAMYFCASTGDRGRQETQYFGPGTRLLVL.